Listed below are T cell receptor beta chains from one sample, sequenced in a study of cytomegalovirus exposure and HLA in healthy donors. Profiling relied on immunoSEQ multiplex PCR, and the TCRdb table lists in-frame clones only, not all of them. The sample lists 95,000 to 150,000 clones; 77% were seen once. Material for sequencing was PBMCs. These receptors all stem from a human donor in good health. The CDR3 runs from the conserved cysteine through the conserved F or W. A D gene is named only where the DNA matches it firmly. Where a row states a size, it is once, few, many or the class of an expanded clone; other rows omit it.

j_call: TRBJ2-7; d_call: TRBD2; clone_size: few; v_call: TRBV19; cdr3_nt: TGTGCCAGTACGGTGGGACTAGCGATGGGTGAGCAGTACTTC; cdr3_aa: CASTVGLAMGEQYF
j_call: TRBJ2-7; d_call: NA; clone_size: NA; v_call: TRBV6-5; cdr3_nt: TGTGCCAGCTTCCAGGGCGGGGGCCGCGAGCAGTACTTC; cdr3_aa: CASFQGGGREQYF
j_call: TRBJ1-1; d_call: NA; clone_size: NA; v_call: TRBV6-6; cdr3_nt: TGTGCCAGCAGTCGACAGATGAACACTGAAGCTTTCTTT; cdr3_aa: CASSRQMNTEAFF
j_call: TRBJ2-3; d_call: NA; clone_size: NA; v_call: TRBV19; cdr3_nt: TGTGCCAGTATTCCCAGCGGCTATAGCACAGATACGCAGTATTTT; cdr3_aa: CASIPSGYSTDTQYF
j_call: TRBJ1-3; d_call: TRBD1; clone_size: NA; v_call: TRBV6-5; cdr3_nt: TGTGCCAGCCTCAGGGGGATGATGAACACCATATATTTT; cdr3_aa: CASLRGMMNTIYF
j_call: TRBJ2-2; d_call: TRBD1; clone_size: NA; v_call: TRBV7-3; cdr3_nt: TGTGCCAGCAGCTCCGGGACAGGGGCGGGCGGGGAGCTGTTTTTT; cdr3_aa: CASSSGTGAGGELFF
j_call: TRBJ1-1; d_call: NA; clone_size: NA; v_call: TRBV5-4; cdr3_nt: TGTGCCACCTACCCAAGACAGGAGAACACTGAAGCTTTCTTT; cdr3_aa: CATYPRQENTEAFF
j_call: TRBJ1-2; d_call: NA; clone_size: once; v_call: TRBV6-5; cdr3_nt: TGTGCCAGCAGTTACGTTAGCAGCTTCAACTATGGCTACACCTTC; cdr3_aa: CASSYVSSFNYGYTF
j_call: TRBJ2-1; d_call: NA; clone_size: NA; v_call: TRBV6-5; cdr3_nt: TGTGCCAGCACCTCGACTCTTGGGGAGCAGTTCTTC; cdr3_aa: CASTSTLGEQFF
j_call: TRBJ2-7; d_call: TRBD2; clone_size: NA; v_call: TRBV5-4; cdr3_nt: TGTGCCAGCAGCTCGGGACTAGCGGGCCGCTACGAGCAGTACTTC; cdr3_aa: CASSSGLAGRYEQYF
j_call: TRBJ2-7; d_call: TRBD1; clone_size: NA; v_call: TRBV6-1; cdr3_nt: TGTGCCACCGGACAGGCCGAGTGGTTC; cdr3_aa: CATGQAEWF
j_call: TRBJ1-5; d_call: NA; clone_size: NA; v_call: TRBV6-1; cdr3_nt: TGTGCCAGCAGTGAAGCCCGCCGGGGGGGGTACAATCAGCCCCAGCATTTT; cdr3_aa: CASSEARRGGYNQPQHF
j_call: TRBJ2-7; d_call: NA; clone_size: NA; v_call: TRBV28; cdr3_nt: TGTGCCAGCAGTTTAGCGAGCTACGAGCAGTACTTC; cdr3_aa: CASSLASYEQYF
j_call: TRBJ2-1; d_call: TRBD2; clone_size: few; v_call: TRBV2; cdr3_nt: TGTGCCAGCAGTTGGACTAGCGGGAGGGCCGAGCAGTTCTTC; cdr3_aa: CASSWTSGRAEQFF
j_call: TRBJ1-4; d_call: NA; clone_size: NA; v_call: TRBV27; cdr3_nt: TGTGCCAGCAGTCTCAGACAGGCCTATAATGAAAAACTGTTTTTT; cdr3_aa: CASSLRQAYNEKLFF
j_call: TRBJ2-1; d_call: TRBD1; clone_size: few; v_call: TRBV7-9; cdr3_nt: TGTGCCAGCAGCTTGCTCGAGGGGGCCTATGAGCAGTTCTTC; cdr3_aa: CASSLLEGAYEQFF
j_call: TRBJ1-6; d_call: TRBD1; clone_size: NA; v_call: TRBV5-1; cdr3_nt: TGCGCCAGCAGCTTGGCCTGGACAGGGCTGAATTCACCCCTCCACTTT; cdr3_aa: CASSLAWTGLNSPLHF
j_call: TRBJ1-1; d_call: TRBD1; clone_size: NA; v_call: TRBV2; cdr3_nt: TGTGCCAGCAGCCAACAGGGGGAGACTGAAGCTTTCTTT; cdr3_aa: CASSQQGETEAFF
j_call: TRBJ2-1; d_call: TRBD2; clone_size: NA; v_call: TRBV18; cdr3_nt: TGTGCCAGCTCACCCGGGACTAGCGGGAGCAACAATGAGCAGTTCTTC; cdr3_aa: CASSPGTSGSNNEQFF
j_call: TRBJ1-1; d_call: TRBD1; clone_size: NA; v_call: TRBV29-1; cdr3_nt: TGCAGCGCAGGATACGGACAGGGGCGCCAAGCTTTCTTT; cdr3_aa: CSAGYGQGRQAFF
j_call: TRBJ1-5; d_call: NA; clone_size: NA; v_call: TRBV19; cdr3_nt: TGTGCCAGTACTACGACCTACCTCAGGGGCAATCAGCCCCAGCATTTT; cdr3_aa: CASTTTYLRGNQPQHF
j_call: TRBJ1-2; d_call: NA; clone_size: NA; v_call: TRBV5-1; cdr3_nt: TGCGCCAGCAGACAGGGATCTTCTTGGGGCTACACCTTC; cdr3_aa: CASRQGSSWGYTF
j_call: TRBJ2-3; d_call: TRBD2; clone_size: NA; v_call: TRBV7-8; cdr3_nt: TGTGCCAGCAGCTTAGAAGCCCCGGGACTAGCGGGAGCGGGGCAAGGAGGAAATACGCAGTATTTT; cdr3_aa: CASSLEAPGLAGAGQGGNTQYF
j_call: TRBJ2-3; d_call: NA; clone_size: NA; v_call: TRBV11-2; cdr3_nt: TGTGCCAGCAGCTTAACCCTGTTAGCCGGGGGAACAGATACGCAGTATTTT; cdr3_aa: CASSLTLLAGGTDTQYF
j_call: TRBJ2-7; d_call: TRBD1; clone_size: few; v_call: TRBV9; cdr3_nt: TGTGCCAGCAGCCCCTCTCCAGGGGGCTTTAGCGAGCAGTACTTC; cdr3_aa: CASSPSPGGFSEQYF
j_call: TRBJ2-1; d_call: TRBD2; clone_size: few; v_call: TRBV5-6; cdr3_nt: TGTGCCAGCAGCTTACTTGGACTAGCGGGAGGGGATAGTGAGCAGTTCTTC; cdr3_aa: CASSLLGLAGGDSEQFF
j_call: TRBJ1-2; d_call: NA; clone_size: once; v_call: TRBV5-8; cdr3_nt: TGTGCCAGCAGCTCTGACAGGTCTGGGGGCTACACCTTC; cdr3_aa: CASSSDRSGGYTF
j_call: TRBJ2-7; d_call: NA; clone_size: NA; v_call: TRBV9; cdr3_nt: TGTGCCAGCAGCGTAGCGCCAGGGGCCTCCTACGAGCAGTACTTC; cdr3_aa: CASSVAPGASYEQYF
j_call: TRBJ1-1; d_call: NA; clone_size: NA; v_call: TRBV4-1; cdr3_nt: TGCGCCAGCAGCCAAGGGGGGCGGATAGGGAGGAACACTGAAGCTTTCTTT; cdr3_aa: CASSQGGRIGRNTEAFF
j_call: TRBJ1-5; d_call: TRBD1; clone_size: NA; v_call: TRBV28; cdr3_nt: TGTGCCAGCACCTTAGGGGGCGCGAACAATCAGCCCCAGCATTTT; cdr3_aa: CASTLGGANNQPQHF
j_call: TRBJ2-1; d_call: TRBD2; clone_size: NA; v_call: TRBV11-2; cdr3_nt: TGTGCCAGCAGCTCGCGGCGGGGGGCCAGGGGCGATGAGCAGTTCTTC; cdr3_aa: CASSSRRGARGDEQFF
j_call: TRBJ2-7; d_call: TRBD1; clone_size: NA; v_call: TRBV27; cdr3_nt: TGTGCCAGCAGTAACCGGGACAGCCGACGCGAGCAGTACTTC; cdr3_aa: CASSNRDSRREQYF
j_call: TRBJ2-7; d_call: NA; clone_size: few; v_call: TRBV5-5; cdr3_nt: TGTGCCAGCAGCTCCATAGGGGGCTCCTACGAGCAGTACTTC; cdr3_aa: CASSSIGGSYEQYF
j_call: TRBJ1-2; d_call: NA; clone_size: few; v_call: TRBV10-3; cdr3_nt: TGTGCCATCAGTGAGGTCGGACTACGGGGAACCTTC; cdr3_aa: CAISEVGLRGTF
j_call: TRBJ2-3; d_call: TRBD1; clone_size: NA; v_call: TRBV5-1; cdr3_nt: TGCGCCAGCAGCCAAAGAGGTACAGGGGCAGATACGCAGTATTTT; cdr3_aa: CASSQRGTGADTQYF
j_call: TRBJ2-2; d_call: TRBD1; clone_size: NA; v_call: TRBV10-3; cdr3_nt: TGTGCCATCAGCCCGGACAGGAGAAACACCGGGGAGCTGTTTTTT; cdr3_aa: CAISPDRRNTGELFF
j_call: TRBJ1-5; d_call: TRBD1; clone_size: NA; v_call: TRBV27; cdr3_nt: TGTGCCAGCAGCAGGGGGCGGTGGGGCAATCAGCCCCAGCATTTT; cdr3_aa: CASSRGRWGNQPQHF
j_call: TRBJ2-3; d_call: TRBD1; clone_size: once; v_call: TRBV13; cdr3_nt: TGTGCCAGCAGCTTAAGGGACAGGGTGGGGTCTGGCACAGATACGCAGTATTTT; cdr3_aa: CASSLRDRVGSGTDTQYF
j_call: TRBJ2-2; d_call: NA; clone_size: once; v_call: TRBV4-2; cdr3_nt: TGTGCCAGCAGCCAAGACACCTACCGCGCGAACACCGGGGAGCTGTTTTTT; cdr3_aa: CASSQDTYRANTGELFF
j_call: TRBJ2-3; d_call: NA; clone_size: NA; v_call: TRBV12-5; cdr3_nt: TGTGCTAGTGGCCAAGGGAGTACAGATACGCAGTATTTT; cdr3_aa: CASGQGSTDTQYF
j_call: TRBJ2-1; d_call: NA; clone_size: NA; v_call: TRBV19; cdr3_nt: TGTGCCAGTACCCCTCCGGGGGGCCCCTACAATGAGCAGTTCTTC; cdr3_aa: CASTPPGGPYNEQFF
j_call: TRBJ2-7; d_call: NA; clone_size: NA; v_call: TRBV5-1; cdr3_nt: TGCGCCAGCAGCTTGGCGGCTGGCGGGCCCTACGAGCAGTACTTC; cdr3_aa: CASSLAAGGPYEQYF
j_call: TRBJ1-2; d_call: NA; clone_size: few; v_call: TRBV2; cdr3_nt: TGTGCCAGCAGTGGACAGAACTATGGCTACACCTTC; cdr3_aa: CASSGQNYGYTF